Presented here are 18 T cell receptor beta chains from one specimen sequenced in a study of T-cell memory formation after mild COVID-19 (dated by TCRdb to the early 2020s). The library relied on 5' RACE. The instrument given in TCRdb is Illumina NovaSeq 6000. TCRdb itself trimmed the public reads at Q25 with fastp, ran MiXCR and retained productive beta chains. Each entry merges the rows of one CDR3 protein and shows their most common DNA and genes. In all, the sample holds roughly 510,000 distinct CDR3 sequences, and roughly 17% of those were seen once. The ten top clones hold about 7.5% of the sample. Material for sequencing was PBMCs or a T cell subset sorted from them (not recorded which). Every receptor here comes from an adult woman who had mild COVID-19 (a few samples of this study predate the infection). The sample titles of this study are shuffled in the database, so cell type and time point are left out; the donor was told from shared clones.

This clonotype was seen only a few times. The chain couples TRBV25-1 to TRBJ2-4; 7 bases agree with TRBD2. The CDR3 extends over 14 amino acids. The V and J ends lost 6 bases and 4 bases, in that order; junction bases with no gene match: 6. Germline-derived CDR1 and CDR2 are MGHDK and SYGVNS. The CDR3: CASSDARGKNIQYF. CDR3 in DNA: TGTGCCAGCAGCGACGCGCGGGGGAAAAACATTCAGTACTTC.

A few counts support this clonotype. The chain carries TRBV9 and TRBJ1-3; D remains ambiguous. Trimming left V 0 bases short and J 0 bases short, with 7 bases between. Germline V gene data show CDR1 as SGDLS and CDR2 as YYNGEE. The CDR3 extends over 15 amino acids. DNA for the CDR3: TGTGCCAGCAGCGTAGGGGGTATCTCTGGAAACACCATATATTTT. As protein: CASSVGGISGNTIYF. The variable domain in full, completed from reference TRBV9 and TRBJ1-3, reads DSGVTQTPKHLITATGQRVTLRCSPRSGDLSVYWYQQSLDQGLQFLIQYYNGEERAKGNILERFSAQQFPDLHSELNLSSLELGDSALYFCASSVGGISGNTIYFGEGSWLTVV.

The genes are TRBV12-3 or TRBV12-4 and TRBJ1-6; TRBD1 agrees at 7 bases. V lost 3 bases, J lost 7 bases, and 6 bases stayed unmatched. The CDR3 covers 15 residues. In nucleotides, the CDR3 is TGTGCCAGCAGTTTTCAGGGAGGGGGCAATTCACCCCTCCACTTT. Its protein is CASSFQGGGNSPLHF.

The V gene is TRBV4-2, the J gene TRBJ1-1; D is perhaps TRBD1 (6 bases). This CDR3 region has 15 residues. Trimming took off 5 bases at V and 1 base at J, with 14 bases between the two ends. Germline CDR1 and CDR2: LGHNA and YNFKEQ. The CDR3 coding sequence is TGTGCCAGCAGCTACCGACAGGATGGGAACACTGAAGCTTTCTTT. Its translation is CASSYRQDGNTEAFF.

The CDR3 reads CASSYGIGSYEQYF. The CDR3 bases are TGTGCCAGCAGTTACGGGATAGGCTCCTACGAGCAGTACTTC. The chain joins TRBV6-2 or TRBV6-3 to TRBJ2-7; D is unresolved. CDR1 is MNHEY and CDR2 is SVGEGT in the germline V gene. Trimming shortened V by 2 bases and J by 0 bases, and 8 bases separated the two germline ends. The CDR3 contains 14 residues.

CDR3 protein: CASSVNVGGNEQYF. The CDR3 bases are TGTGCCAGCAGCGTTAACGTAGGGGGAAACGAGCAGTACTTC. The genes are TRBV9 and TRBJ2-7; tentatively, D is TRBD1 (6 bases). CDR1 and CDR2 (germline): SGDLS, YYNGEE. Trimming removed 2 bases from V and 5 bases from J, with 14 bases in between. The CDR3 contains 14 residues. The full variable domain, rest sourced from reference TRBV9 and TRBJ2-7, is DSGVTQTPKHLITATGQRVTLRCSPRSGDLSVYWYQQSLDQGLQFLIQYYNGEERAKGNILERFSAQQFPDLHSELNLSSLELGDSALYFCASSVNVGGNEQYFGPGTRLTVT.

This chain joins TRBV6-5 and TRBJ2-7; weak D call: TRBD2 (5 bases). The CDR3 totals 14 residues. Trimming left V 1 base short and J 6 bases short, with 13 bases between. Germline V lookup: CDR1 MNHEY, CDR2 SVGAGI. The CDR3: CASSYFGVSSEQYF. The CDR3 coding sequence is TGTGCCAGCAGTTACTTCGGGGTTTCTTCCGAGCAGTACTTC.

CDR3 nucleotide sequence: TGTGCCAGCAGCTCCCACCGACTAGCGGGAGGGAATACCGGGGAGCTGTTTTTT. It specifies CASSSHRLAGGNTGELFF. The chain employs TRBV7-8 and TRBJ2-2, with 14 bases fitting TRBD2. Germline assignment: CDR1 SGHVS and CDR2 FQNEAQ. V lost 4 bases to trimming and J lost 5 bases; unmatched junction nucleotides: 9. The CDR3 contains 18 residues. The full variable domain, with the rest looked up from reference TRBV7-8 and TRBJ2-2, is GAGVSQSPRYKVAKRGQDVALRCDPISGHVSLFWYQQALGQGPEFLTYFQNEAQLDKSGLPSDRFFAERPEGSVSTLKIQRTQQEDSAVYLCASSSHRLAGGNTGELFFGEGSRLTVL.

There are a few counts of this clonotype. This chain joins TRBV5-1 and TRBJ1-1; D may be TRBD1 (6 bases). The V gene lost 0 bases and the J gene lost 1 base, with 16 bases spanning the gap. CDR3 length: 17 residues. Germline CDR1 SGHRS, CDR2 YFSETQ. DNA of the CDR3: TGCGCCAGCAGCTTGGAACCCCCGGGACATCCGAACACTGAAGCTTTCTTT. Its translation is CASSLEPPGHPNTEAFF.

The rearrangement links TRBV2 to TRBJ1-2; possible D gene TRBD1, 6 bases. CDR1 is SNHLY, CDR2 FYNNEI, per germline. CDR3 length: 15 amino acids. CDR3 sequence: CTTRRGTGYGYGYTF. The CDR3, as DNA: TGTACCACCCGAAGAGGTACAGGGTATGGCTATGGCTACACCTTC.

The V call is TRBV6-5, the J call TRBJ1-5; no clear D. V dropped 6 bases and J dropped 6 bases, with 12 bases sitting between them. CDR3 size: 13 residues. Germline V gives CDR1 MNHEY, CDR2 SVGAGI. In DNA form, the CDR3 reads TGTGCCAGCAGCCCCTACCAGGCTCAGCCCCAGCATTTT. Translated, it gives CASSPYQAQPQHF.

The chain employs TRBV6-5 and TRBJ2-7; D is uncertain. Germline CDR1 and CDR2: MNHEY and SVGAGI. The V and J ends lost 10 bases and 2 bases respectively, with 15 bases between them. This CDR3 contains 13 residues. CDR3 DNA sequence: TGTGCCACTCATCAGGACGTAACCTACGAGCAGTACTTC. It yields the protein CATHQDVTYEQYF.

The chain employs TRBV24-1 and TRBJ2-1; D call uncertain. Germline values: CDR1 KGHDR, CDR2 SFDVKD. Trimming removed 2 bases from V and 6 bases from J, with 4 bases in between. The CDR3 runs to 12 residues. The CDR3 reads CATSDWVNEQFF. CDR3 in DNA: TGTGCCACCAGTGATTGGGTCAATGAGCAGTTCTTC.

This clonotype was seen more than once but under ten times. The chain recombines TRBV2 with TRBJ2-7; the D gene is possibly TRBD1 (6 bases). Germline V lookup: CDR1 SNHLY, CDR2 FYNNEI. Trimming took off 3 bases at V and 3 bases at J, with 12 bases between the two ends. The CDR3 consists of 14 residues. CDR3 nucleotides: TGTGCCAGCAGTGAGGAACAGGGAGTCTACGAGCAGTACTTC. Encoded protein: CASSEEQGVYEQYF.

The chain carries TRBV12-5 and TRBJ1-1; TRBD1 might be the D (5 bases). V was shortened by 7 bases and J by 3 bases, with 12 bases between the two germline ends. Germline V gives CDR1 LGHNT, CDR2 FRNRAP. The CDR3 extends over 13 amino acids. The CDR3 DNA is TGTGCTAGTGTTACGGACACATACACTGAAGCTTTCTTT. Its translation is CASVTDTYTEAFF.

This clonotype was seen a few times. The chain joins TRBV24-1 to TRBJ2-1, with D perhaps TRBD1 (6 bases). This CDR3 is built from 15 residues. CDR1 is KGHDR and CDR2 is SFDVKD in the germline V gene. Trimming pared 3 bases from V and 9 bases from J, leaving 17 bases between. CDR3 DNA sequence: TGTGCCACCAGTGATGGGGGACATGAGAAGCGTGAGCAGTTCTTC. As protein: CATSDGGHEKREQFF.

The chain combines TRBV12-3 or TRBV12-4 with TRBJ1-4; TRBD1 is a possible D gene (5 bases). Trimming stripped 6 bases from V and 9 bases from J, with 20 bases between. The length of the CDR3 is 15 residues. The CDR3 DNA reads TGTGCCAGCAGCGGGGCCGGGGATGATCTTCAAAAACTGTTTTTT. Amino acids: CASSGAGDDLQKLFF.

The chain couples TRBV6-2 or TRBV6-3 to TRBJ2-3; TRBD1 matches at 11 bases. With 1 base clipped from V and 6 bases from J, the junction kept 6 bases outside the gene matches. The CDR3 spans 16 residues. Germline V gene sequence: CDR1 MNHEY, CDR2 SVGEGT. This CDR3 reads CASSYWDRGSPDTQYF. The CDR3 DNA sequence: TGTGCCAGCAGTTACTGGGACAGGGGGAGTCCCGATACGCAGTATTTT.